Following are 8 T cell receptor beta chains from one sample sequenced in a study of T cell repertoires in cytomegalovirus infection. TCRdb analysed the reads with MiXCR anew, one entry per CDR3 protein. The data contain hundreds of thousands of distinct CDR3 sequences, roughly 29% of them seen just once; the ten biggest clones take up about 19%. These receptors lack a known antigen. Sequenced material: cultured PBMCs, taken from culture after CMV antigen stimulation. These receptors all stem from a human donor in good health (CMV status not recorded). Some clones in this sample may be carry-over from other donors' samples.

This chain links TRBV20-1 with TRBJ1-6, with D uncertain. The CDR3 has 14 amino acids. V lost 4 bases, J lost 8 bases, and 15 bases lay in between. Germline CDR1 DFQATT, CDR2 SNEGSKA (reference sequence). The CDR3 spells CSATFASKDSPLHF. CDR3 DNA: TGCAGTGCTACCTTCGCTAGTAAGGATTCACCCCTCCACTTT.

This clonotype showed up many times. The chain has TRBV7-9 and TRBJ2-7; the D gene is possibly TRBD1 (6 bases). From germline, CDR1 is SEHNR and CDR2 FQNEAQ (reference sequence). The CDR3 is made up of 14 amino acids. The germline V and J ends were trimmed by 5 bases and 7 bases, with 18 bases remaining between them. CDR3 sequence: CASSPGTGQEEQYF. CDR3 in DNA: TGTGCCAGCAGCCCCGGGACGGGACAAGAGGAGCAGTACTTC. Using reference TRBV7-9 and TRBJ2-7 for the parts outside the CDR3, the full variable domain is DTGVSQNPRHKITKRGQNVTFRCDPISEHNRLYWYRQTLGQGPEFLTYFQNEAQLEKSRLLSDRFSAERPKGSFSTLEIQRTEQGDSAMYLCASSPGTGQEEQYFGPGTRLTVT.

Only a few counts were recorded for this clonotype. V and J are TRBV28 and TRBJ2-1; D is ambiguous. Looked up from germline, CDR1 is MDHEN and CDR2 is SYDVKM. The germline V and J ends were trimmed by 5 bases and 5 bases, with 10 bases remaining between them. The CDR3 covers 13 residues. The chain's CDR3 is CASSRQANNEQFF. The DNA of the CDR3 is TGTGCCAGCAGTAGACAAGCAAACAATGAGCAGTTCTTC.

As for this clonotype: One end of the junction fails to match germline, which may point to a read error. The chain has TRBV18 and TRBJ1-6; D is uncertain. The CDR3 runs to 16 residues. The germline V gene has CDR1 KGHSH and CDR2 LQKENI. The CDR3 DNA follows: TGTGCCAGTTCACCACCCGGGAGCTCCTATAATTCACCCCTCCACTTT. Protein product: CASSPPGSSYNSPLHF. The full variable domain, rest sourced from reference TRBV18 and TRBJ1-6, is NAGVMQNPRHLVRRRGQEARLRCSPMKGHSHVYWYRQLPEEGLKFMVYLQKENIIDESGMPKERFSAEFPKEGPSILRIQQVVRGDSAAYFCASSPPGSSYNSPLHFGNGTRLTVT.

The chain combines TRBV4-2 with TRBJ1-5; no firm D call. Trimming left V 1 base short and J 1 base short, with 8 bases between. The length of the CDR3 is 15 residues. Germline assignment: CDR1 LGHNA and CDR2 YNFKEQ. The CDR3 protein is CASSQAGLSNQPQHF. CDR3 sequence (DNA): TGTGCCAGCAGCCAAGCTGGACTAAGCAATCAGCCCCAGCATTTT.

The gene calls are TRBV18 and TRBJ2-6; the match to TRBD2 covers 9 bases. The V and J ends lost 0 bases and 4 bases, in that order; junction bases with no gene match: 7. The CDR3 extends over 18 amino acids. Germline V gives CDR1 KGHSH, CDR2 LQKENI. The CDR3 nucleotides read TGTGCCAGCTCACCACCGGGACTAGCAATACTCGGGGCCAACGTCCTGACTTTC. Residues: CASSPPGLAILGANVLTF.

The sample holds many counts of this clonotype. At one end, the junction sequence differs from germline, possibly due to a read error. The chain's CDR3 is CASSLGPSSEQYF. The CDR3 nucleotides read TGTGCCAGCAGCTTAGGACCTTCCTCCGAGCAGTACTTC. The rearrangement links TRBV7-2 to TRBJ2-7; no definite D call. CDR1 SGHTA and CDR2 FQGNSA come from the germline V gene. The CDR3 totals 13 residues.

About this clonotype itself: A much larger clone lies a single base off, so this may be a read error. The chain has TRBV5-6 and TRBJ1-5; 9 positions agree with TRBD1. J was trimmed by 6 bases and V by 3 bases; bases with no gene match: 4. The germline V gene has CDR1 SGHDT and CDR2 YYEEEE. The CDR3 consists of 14 residues. In DNA form, the CDR3 reads TGTGCCAGCAGCTCGGGACAGGGCATTCAGCCCCAGCATTTT. Translation gives CASSSGQGIQPQHF.